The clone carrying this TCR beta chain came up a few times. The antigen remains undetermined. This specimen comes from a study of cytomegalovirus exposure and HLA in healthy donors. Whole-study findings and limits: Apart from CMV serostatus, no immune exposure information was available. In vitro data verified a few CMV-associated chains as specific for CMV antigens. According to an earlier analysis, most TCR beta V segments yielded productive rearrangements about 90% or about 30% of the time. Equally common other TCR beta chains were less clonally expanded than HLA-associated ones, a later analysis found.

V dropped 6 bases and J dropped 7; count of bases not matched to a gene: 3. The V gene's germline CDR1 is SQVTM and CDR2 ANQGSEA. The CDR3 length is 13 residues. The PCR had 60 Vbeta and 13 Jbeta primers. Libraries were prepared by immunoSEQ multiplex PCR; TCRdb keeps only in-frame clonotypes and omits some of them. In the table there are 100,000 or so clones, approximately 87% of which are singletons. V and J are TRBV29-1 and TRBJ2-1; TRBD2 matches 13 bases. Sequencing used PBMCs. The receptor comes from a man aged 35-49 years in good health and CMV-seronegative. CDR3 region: CSVMGLAGNEQFF. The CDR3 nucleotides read TGCAGCGTAATGGGACTAGCGGGGAATGAGCAGTTCTTC.